One and the same sample provided the 29 T cell receptor beta chains below, sequenced in a study of beta chain features in type 1 diabetes (dated by TCRdb to the late 2010s). The library was produced with the immunoSEQ multiplex PCR assay. All of the isolated RNA was reverse transcribed with the High Capacity cDNA Reverse Transcription Kit, so expressed TCRB transcripts were sequenced. As stored in TCRdb, this immuneACCESS dataset retains in-frame rearrangements with V and J assigned. A fraction of the clones does not appear; measured against another copy, unresolved V genes explain less than half of the discrepancy, and the remainder lacks a known reason. The sample includes hundreds of thousands of clones, with about 14% observed a single time. The ten biggest clones cover 0.093% of the sample. Sequences were obtained from naive CD4+ T cells from blood. The sample's cell subset or site label, in plain terms: true naive CD4+ T cells. The receptors here all came from a young man in good health.

This chain joins TRBV10-3 and TRBJ2-7; D not resolved. CDR1 and CDR2 from the germline V gene are ENHRY and SYGVKD. CDR3 size: 11 residues. Trimming stripped 11 bases from V and 2 bases from J, with 10 bases between. DNA of the CDR3: TGTGCCGCCAACAGTGCCTACGAGCAGTACTTC. It translates to CAANSAYEQYF.

The chain employs TRBV27 and TRBJ2-1; 13 bases line up with TRBD2. Germline CDR1 reads MNHEY; CDR2 reads SMNVEV (reference sequence). This CDR3 has 20 residues. V shed 5 bases, J shed 4 bases, and the junction held 17 bases outside the gene matches. CDR3 coding DNA: TGTGCCAGCAGTAGTCCCCTATGGACTAGCGGGGGCTACTCTTACAATGAGCAGTTCTTC. The encoded protein is CASSSPLWTSGGYSYNEQFF.

This clone appeared a few times. This chain connects TRBV19 to TRBJ2-5; TRBD1 matches at 11 bases. V shed 5 bases, J shed 4 bases, and the junction held 6 bases outside the gene matches. The CDR3 totals 15 residues. The germline CDR1 and CDR2 sequences are LNHDA and SQIVND (reference sequence). The CDR3 DNA follows: TGTGCCAGTAGTCAACGGGACAGGGGGATAGAGACCCAGTACTTC. Protein: CASSQRDRGIETQYF.

The chain is built from TRBV15 and TRBJ2-3, with 7 nucleotides matching TRBD2. The CDR3 spans 16 residues. Germline V gives CDR1 LNHNV, CDR2 YYDKDF (reference sequence). V was clipped by 5 bases and J by 1 base; unmatched bases: 9. DNA for the CDR3: TGTGCCACCAGCCGTCCCGGGCTAGCGGGCACAGATACGCAGTATTTT. Its protein is CATSRPGLAGTDTQYF.

This clone turned up a few times. Other DNA sequences in this sample translate to the same CDR3. This chain uses TRBV14 with TRBJ2-5, with a possible D match to TRBD1 (6 bases). This CDR3 comprises 15 residues. Germline V gene lookup returns CDR1 SGHDN and CDR2 FVKESK. V shed 4 bases and J shed 3 bases, with 15 bases lying between them. CDR3 region: CASSRLGKGEETQYF. Written as DNA, the CDR3 is TGTGCCAGCAGCCGCCTTGGGAAGGGGGAAGAGACCCAGTACTTC.

This clone was observed a few times. The V and J genes are TRBV6-6 and TRBJ2-1; D is uncertain. The CDR3 is 11 amino acids. CDR1 and CDR2 from the germline V gene are MNHNY and SVGAGI (reference sequence). V was clipped by 5 bases and J by 6 bases, with 5 bases between them. CDR3 residues: CASSNSNEQFF. In DNA, the CDR3 is TGTGCCAGCAGTAACAGCAATGAGCAGTTCTTC.

This clone occurred a few times. This chain uses TRBV9 with TRBJ1-1; D remains unclear. Germline V gene sequence: CDR1 SGDLS, CDR2 YYNGEE. Trimming shortened V by 7 bases and J by 1 base, and 11 bases separated the two germline ends. This CDR3 contains 13 residues. In DNA form, the CDR3 reads TGTGCCAGCGCGGGAAAGGGGAACACTGAAGCTTTCTTT. Protein: CASAGKGNTEAFF. The full variable domain, completed using reference TRBV9 and TRBJ1-1, is DSGVTQTPKHLITATGQRVTLRCSPRSGDLSVYWYQQSLDQGLQFLIQYYNGEERAKGNILERFSAQQFPDLHSELNLSSLELGDSALYFCASAGKGNTEAFFGQGTRLTVV.

The rearrangement uses TRBV18 and TRBJ1-1; D gene uncertain. The V and J ends lost 2 bases and 2 bases respectively, with 9 bases between them. The CDR3 sequence is 14 residues long. CDR1 and CDR2 from the germline V gene are KGHSH and LQKENI. The DNA of the CDR3 is TGTGCCAGCTCACCAGGGATTAGAAACACTGAAGCTTTCTTT. It translates to CASSPGIRNTEAFF. Combining the CDR3 with reference TRBV18 and TRBJ1-1 gives the whole variable domain NAGVMQNPRHLVRRRGQEARLRCSPMKGHSHVYWYRQLPEEGLKFMVYLQKENIIDESGMPKERFSAEFPKEGPSILRIQQVVRGDSAAYFCASSPGIRNTEAFFGQGTRLTVV.

The genes are TRBV7-3 and TRBJ1-1, with TRBD1 identical over 8 bases. Trimming at V came to 2 bases and at J to 1 base, leaving 3 bases not matched to a gene. CDR3 size: 15 residues. Per germline, CDR1 SGHTA and CDR2 FQGTGA. CDR3 sequence reads: CASSLSGGPNTEAFF. The CDR3 DNA reads TGTGCCAGCAGCTTATCAGGGGGCCCGAACACTGAAGCTTTCTTT. Together with reference TRBV7-3 and TRBJ1-1, the CDR3 gives the full variable domain: GAGVSQTPSNKVTEKGKYVELRCDPISGHTALYWYRQSLGQGPEFLIYFQGTGAADDSGLPNDRFFAVRPEGSVSTLKIQRTERGDSAVYLCASSLSGGPNTEAFFGQGTRLTVV.

This clone has just a few counts. This rearrangement joins TRBV14 to TRBJ1-6; weak D call: TRBD1 (5 bases). Deletions cut 0 bases from V and 6 bases from J, with 12 bases between. CDR1 SGHDN and CDR2 FVKESK come from the germline V gene. The CDR3 length is 16 residues. CDR3 region: CASSQDLGDGNSPLHF. CDR3 coding DNA: TGTGCCAGCAGCCAAGATCTTGGGGACGGTAATTCACCCCTCCACTTT.

This clone was counted a few times. The chain combines TRBV2 with TRBJ1-5; no reliable D call. The CDR3 has 13 amino acids. Germline V gene data show CDR1 as SNHLY and CDR2 as FYNNEI. Trimming removed 7 bases from V and 0 bases from J, with 7 bases in between. CDR3 in amino acids: CASMGDSNQPQHF. CDR3 nucleotide sequence: TGTGCCAGCATGGGAGATAGCAATCAGCCCCAGCATTTT.

The V gene is TRBV4-3, the J gene TRBJ1-2; D gene uncertain. Between the trimmed V and J ends, which lost 4 bases and 2 bases, there was a span of 11 bases. The germline CDR1 and CDR2 sequences are LGHNA and YSLEER. CDR3 length: 14 residues. This CDR3 reads CASSRSLGNYGYTF. In DNA form, the CDR3 reads TGCGCCAGCAGCCGGTCGCTGGGAAACTATGGCTACACCTTC.

This clone occurred a few times. The V call is TRBV10-3, the J call TRBJ2-5; 8 nucleotides line up with TRBD1. The CDR3 covers 14 residues. The ends lost 8 bases at V and 5 bases at J; junction bases unmatched: 10. CDR1 and CDR2 from the germline V gene are ENHRY and SYGVKD. CDR3 amino acids: CAIRTPGGAETQYF. In DNA, the CDR3 is TGTGCCATCCGAACCCCAGGGGGCGCGGAGACCCAGTACTTC.

This clone showed up just a few times. This chain joins TRBV6-5 and TRBJ2-7, with D possibly TRBD2 on 5 matching bases. From germline, CDR1 is MNHEY and CDR2 SVGAGI. Trimming removed 5 bases at V and 1 base at J, with 15 bases between. The CDR3 contains 15 residues. The DNA for the CDR3 is TGTGCCAGCAGTCCCCCGATACGGACTTCCTACGAGCAGTACTTC. It codes for CASSPPIRTSYEQYF.

CDR3 coding DNA: TGTGCCAGCAGCTTAGGTCCGGGACAAAGGGCCGGGGAGCTGTTTTTT. It translates to CASSLGPGQRAGELFF. The J gene is TRBJ2-2, the V gene TRBV7-9; D may be TRBD1 (6 bases). The germline V gene encodes CDR1 SEHNR and CDR2 FQNEAQ (reference sequence). CDR3 size: 16 residues. With 1 base removed from V and 6 bases from J, the gap between germline ends came to 15 bases.

V gene TRBV5-1 combines with J gene TRBJ1-1; unclear D gene. The germline gives CDR1 SGHRS, CDR2 YFSETQ. The CDR3 runs 13 residues. The V gene lost 2 bases and the J gene lost 4 bases, with 9 bases spanning the gap. CDR3 loop: CASSLFLTTEAFF. CDR3 bases: TGCGCCAGCAGCTTATTCCTAACCACTGAAGCTTTCTTT.

The J gene is TRBJ1-5, the V gene TRBV15; 8 positions agree with TRBD1. Germline V gene data show CDR1 as LNHNV and CDR2 as YYDKDF (reference sequence). The ends lost 0 bases at V and 1 base at J; junction bases unmatched: 2. The CDR3 is 16 residues long. The CDR3: CATSRDGQGSNQPQHF. Written as DNA, the CDR3 is TGTGCCACCAGCAGAGATGGACAGGGCAGCAATCAGCCCCAGCATTTT.

This chain uses TRBV6-5 with TRBJ2-5; no definite D call. The germline V gene has CDR1 MNHEY and CDR2 SVGAGI. CDR3 length: 12 amino acids. V was shortened by 5 bases and J by 7 bases, with 11 bases between the two germline ends. CDR3 nucleotides: TGTGCCAGCAGTCAATCGTTCGGGACCCAGTACTTC. As protein: CASSQSFGTQYF.

This clone was seen only a few times. The chain is built from TRBV9 and TRBJ1-2, with D possibly being TRBD1 (5 bases). V lost 0 bases to trimming and J lost 2 bases, with 8 bases between them. Germline V gives CDR1 SGDLS, CDR2 YYNGEE. CDR3 length: 14 amino acids. This CDR3 is CASSVAQGNYGYTF. The CDR3 region has the DNA TGTGCCAGCAGCGTAGCCCAGGGAAACTATGGCTACACCTTC.

The V call is TRBV19, the J call TRBJ1-2, with TRBD1 as a possible D gene (5 bases). Looked up from germline, CDR1 is LNHDA and CDR2 is SQIVND (reference sequence). This CDR3 is 13 amino acids long. V lost 3 bases to trimming and J lost 9 bases, with 14 bases between them. The CDR3 nucleotides are TGTGCCAGTAGTATCGGGACCTTCGCGAGCTACACCTTC. Translating gives CASSIGTFASYTF. Together with reference TRBV19 and TRBJ1-2, the CDR3 gives the full variable domain: DGGITQSPKYLFRKEGQNVTLSCEQNLNHDAMYWYRQDPGQGLRLIYYSQIVNDFQKGDIAEGYSVSREKKESFPLTVTSAQKNPTAFYLCASSIGTFASYTFGSGTRLTVV.

The chain couples TRBV15 to TRBJ2-6; TRBD1 aligns across 12 bases. CDR1 is LNHNV and CDR2 is YYDKDF in the germline V gene (reference sequence). With 8 bases clipped from V and 3 bases from J, the junction kept 8 bases outside the gene matches. The CDR3 extends over 17 amino acids. In DNA form, the CDR3 reads TGTGCCACCGAAACCGGGACAGGGGGCGTTGGGGCCAACGTCCTGACTTTC. This translates into CATETGTGGVGANVLTF.

The chain uses TRBV18 and TRBJ2-4, with D uncertain. Trimming shortened V by 4 bases and J by 3 bases, and 7 bases separated the two germline ends. This CDR3 has 13 amino acids. Germline loops: CDR1 KGHSH, CDR2 LQKENI. The CDR3 DNA sequence: TGTGCCAGCTCACTTCCAGACAAAAACATTCAGTACTTC. Translation gives CASSLPDKNIQYF. The complete variable domain, with remaining parts taken from reference TRBV18 and TRBJ2-4, reads NAGVMQNPRHLVRRRGQEARLRCSPMKGHSHVYWYRQLPEEGLKFMVYLQKENIIDESGMPKERFSAEFPKEGPSILRIQQVVRGDSAAYFCASSLPDKNIQYFGAGTRLSVL.

The V call is TRBV18, the J call TRBJ1-5; the match to TRBD1 covers 9 bases. CDR1 KGHSH and CDR2 LQKENI come from the germline V gene. The CDR3 loop spans 14 amino acids. V lost 4 bases to trimming and J lost 5 bases; unmatched junction nucleotides: 3. CDR3 DNA sequence: TGTGCCAGCTCACTGGGACAGGGAGATCAGCCCCAGCATTTT. Its protein product is CASSLGQGDQPQHF.

The chain employs TRBV11-2 and TRBJ1-2; D remains ambiguous. V lost 5 bases, J lost 8 bases, and 15 bases lay in between. This CDR3 has 13 residues. CDR1 SGHAT and CDR2 FQNNGV come from the germline V gene. This CDR3 is CASSPVSPGGYTF. The CDR3 nucleotides read TGTGCCAGCAGCCCGGTCAGCCCGGGGGGCTACACCTTC.

This clone showed up just a few times. This chain joins TRBV5-1 and TRBJ1-1; maybe TRBD1 (5 bases). V dropped 2 bases and J dropped 5 bases, with 16 bases sitting between them. The CDR3 spans 15 residues. Germline CDR1 reads SGHRS; CDR2 reads YFSETQ. The CDR3 DNA reads as TGCGCCAGCAGCTTATCGATAGGGGTACGGACTGAAGCTTTCTTT. Translation: CASSLSIGVRTEAFF. The variable domain in full, completed from reference TRBV5-1 and TRBJ1-1, reads KAGVTQTPRYLIKTRGQQVTLSCSPISGHRSVSWYQQTPGQGLQFLFEYFSETQRNKGNFPGRFSGRQFSNSRSEMNVSTLELGDSALYLCASSLSIGVRTEAFFGQGTRLTVV.

The V and J genes are TRBV28 and TRBJ2-6; 8 bases line up with TRBD1. CDR1 MDHEN and CDR2 SYDVKM come from the germline V gene. The CDR3 contains 14 residues. The trim removed 9 bases at V and 1 base at J, leaving 2 bases unmatched. Written as DNA, the CDR3 is TGTGCCAGTACAGGGGGGTCTGGGGCCAACGTCCTGACTTTC. Translation gives CASTGGSGANVLTF. Full variable domain (outside the CDR3, taken from reference TRBV28 and TRBJ2-6): DVKVTQSSRYLVKRTGEKVFLECVQDMDHENMFWYRQDPGLGLRLIYFSYDVKMKEKGDIPEGYSVSREKKERFSLILESASTNQTSMYLCASTGGSGANVLTFGAGSRLTVL.

The chain has TRBV5-6 and TRBJ2-4, with D tentatively TRBD1 (5 bases). The germline V gene encodes CDR1 SGHDT and CDR2 YYEEEE. CDR3 size: 12 residues. Trimming left V 0 bases short and J 7 bases short, with 5 bases between. CDR3 loop: CASSLAGNIQYF. CDR3 bases: TGTGCCAGCAGCTTGGCAGGGAACATTCAGTACTTC.

The V and J genes are TRBV7-9 and TRBJ1-1; D gene uncertain. CDR1 and CDR2 (germline): SEHNR, FQNEAQ (reference sequence). The CDR3 runs 14 residues. V lost 0 bases and J lost 3, with 8 bases in between. The DNA for the CDR3 is TGTGCCAGCAGCTTAGCGGGGATTGACACTGAAGCTTTCTTT. Translation: CASSLAGIDTEAFF.

A few counts support this clone. The chain carries TRBV6-4 and TRBJ1-2, with 9 bases lining up with TRBD1. Unmatched junction bases numbered 5, after V lost 4 bases and J lost 2 bases. The CDR3 has 15 amino acids. Germline CDR1 MRHNA, CDR2 SNTAGT. CDR3 region: CASSAGQGRNYGYTF. DNA for the CDR3: TGTGCCAGCAGTGCGGGACAGGGAAGGAACTATGGCTACACCTTC.